Listed here are 9 T cell receptor beta chains from one sample, sequenced in a study of T cell repertoires in cytomegalovirus infection. TCRdb itself ran the reads through MiXCR, one entry per CDR3 protein. The sample records 480,000 or so distinct CDR3 sequences, about 11% being singletons. The sequenced material came from PBMCs. These receptors were taken from a human donor in good health (CMV status not recorded). Some clones in this sample may be carry-over from other donors' samples.

This clonotype occurred many times. The chain carries TRBV19 and TRBJ2-1; 8 bases are a match to TRBD2. Per the germline V gene, CDR1 is LNHDA and CDR2 is SQIVND (reference sequence). The CDR3 contains 17 residues. The junction had 9 bases not matched to a gene; V was cut back by 5 bases and J by 0 bases. The CDR3 DNA reads as TGTGCCAGTAGTGTAGCGGGACTCTTTAGCTCCTACAATGAGCAGTTCTTC. This codes for CASSVAGLFSSYNEQFF.

This clonotype turned up a few times. This rearrangement joins TRBV9 to TRBJ1-3; tentatively, D is TRBD1 (5 bases). Germline V gene data show CDR1 as SGDLS and CDR2 as YYNGEE. V was shortened by 7 bases and J by 9 bases, with 20 bases between the two germline ends. The CDR3 runs to 14 residues. The CDR3 is CASAEGLSQGTIYF. The CDR3 DNA reads as TGTGCCAGCGCTGAGGGGTTGTCTCAGGGCACCATATATTTT.

This clonotype was seen many times. The genes are TRBV12-5 and TRBJ2-6, with a weak D call TRBD1 (6 bases). The CDR3 runs to 17 residues. V lost 6 bases and J lost 0, with 15 bases in between. Germline lookup yields CDR1 LGHNT and CDR2 FRNRAP. CDR3 sequence reads: CASGDLQGYSGANVLTF. CDR3 coding DNA: TGTGCTAGTGGGGACCTACAGGGTTACTCTGGGGCCAACGTCCTGACTTTC.

The CDR3 DNA follows: TGTGCCAGCAGCACCAGGACGGGGGGAGGAAACACCATATATTTT. Amino acid sequence: CASSTRTGGGNTIYF. The chain links TRBV7-9 to TRBJ1-3; D may be TRBD1 (5 bases). V dropped 5 bases and J dropped 4 bases, with 15 bases sitting between them. Per the germline V gene, CDR1 is SEHNR and CDR2 is FQNEAQ (reference sequence). The CDR3 length is 15 residues.

This clonotype was counted ten times or more. The rearrangement uses TRBV20-1 and TRBJ1-5, with D maybe TRBD1 (6 bases). The germline gives CDR1 DFQATT, CDR2 SNEGSKA (reference sequence). The CDR3 runs 11 residues. V lost 4 bases and J 7 bases, leaving 8 bases between the germline ends. DNA for the CDR3: TGCAGTGCTACCCAGGGGCAGCCCCAGCATTTT. This translates into CSATQGQPQHF.

This clonotype was observed many times. The V and J genes are TRBV12-3 or TRBV12-4 and TRBJ2-2; the D is unclear. This CDR3 is built from 11 residues. V lost 5 bases, J lost 7 bases, and 5 bases lay in between. The CDR3 DNA reads TGTGCCAGCAGTAGTATCGGGGAGCTGTTTTTT. Its translation: CASSSIGELFF.

Many counts were recorded for this clonotype. The chain uses TRBV14 and TRBJ2-3; D gene ambiguous. V lost 1 base and J lost 4, with 0 bases in between. Germline V gene lookup returns CDR1 SGHDN and CDR2 FVKESK. The CDR3 contains 11 residues. The CDR3: CASSQADTQYF. The CDR3 DNA reads as TGTGCCAGCAGCCAAGCAGATACGCAGTATTTT. Complete variable domain (other parts from reference TRBV14 and TRBJ2-3): EAGVTQFPSHSVIEKGQTVTLRCDPISGHDNLYWYRRVMGKEIKFLLHFVKESKQDESGMPNNRFLAERTGGTYSTLKVQPAELEDSGVYFCASSQADTQYFGPGTRLTVL.

This clonotype appeared many times. The J gene is TRBJ1-2, the V gene TRBV7-3; no definite D call. V was clipped by 3 bases and J by 8 bases, with 16 bases between them. Germline values: CDR1 SGHTA, CDR2 FQGTGA. There are 14 residues in the CDR3. The CDR3 bases are TGTGCCAGCAGCTTTTCCAGGTCCCCTGACGGCTACACCTTC. The encoded protein is CASSFSRSPDGYTF.

This clonotype was recorded at least ten times. The chain has TRBV27 and TRBJ1-2; 8 bases align to TRBD1. The CDR3 length is 14 residues. V was pared by 8 bases and J by 7 bases, with 12 bases of the junction left unmatched. CDR1 and CDR2 from the germline V gene are MNHEY and SMNVEV (reference sequence). Written as DNA, the CDR3 is TGTGCCAGCGGACGCCAAGACAGGGGAGGTGGCTACACCTTC. This translates into CASGRQDRGGGYTF.